This TCR beta chain derives from a study of OX40 agonist ivuxolimab in advanced cancers. Study at large: Two patients with cutaneous melanoma and one with hepatocellular carcinoma, three in total, showed partial responses.

Only in-frame clones appear in the TCRdb table, and some are missing; sequencing was by immunoSEQ multiplex PCR. The sample has about 58,000 clones; roughly 88% are singletons. Prior autoimmune disease or systemic immunosuppression barred patients. In this sample, this clone turned up once. The target antigen is unknown. At one of its ends the junction is not consistent with the germline gene, which may arise from a read error. Other DNA sequences in the sample encode the same CDR3. General study points: Antigen specificity was not determined for the expanded peripheral T cells.

In germline, CDR1 is MNHNS, CDR2 SASEGT. The CDR3 sequence is 13 residues long. The rearrangement uses TRBV6-1 and TRBJ1-4, with D perhaps matching TRBD1 (6 bases). This receptor was identified in an adult with an advanced solid tumor such as melanoma, head and neck, liver or kidney cancer. The specimen comprised CD4+ or CD8+ T cells sorted from blood, sampled in a trial of the OX40 agonist ivuxolimab. The CDR3 DNA is TGTGCTAGCAGAGAAACAGGGACTGAAAAACTGTTTTTT. It encodes CASRETGTEKLFF.